This T cell receptor beta chain emerged from a study of cytomegalovirus exposure and HLA in healthy donors. On this clone itself: What it binds is not known.

Study observations and caveats: Under in vitro conditions, a few CMV-associated chains were confirmed as specific for CMV antigens. The dataset shows that most TCR sequences were rare, while some public TCRs occurred in many donors.

Only in-frame clones appear in the TCRdb table, and some are missing; sequencing was by immunoSEQ multiplex PCR. The table includes 250,000 to 350,000 clones, about nine tenths detected once. The sample taken for sequencing was PBMCs. The TCR sequence derives from a woman under 30 in good health and CMV-seronegative.

The CDR3 loop is CASSATTGGTEAFF. In DNA form, the CDR3 reads TGTGCCAGCAGCGCGACGACCGGGGGGACTGAAGCTTTCTTT. The chain combines TRBV9 with TRBJ1-1, with D maybe TRBD1 (5 bases). V shed 3 bases and J shed 5 bases, with 14 bases lying between them. The CDR3 is 14 residues long. Germline V CDR1 and CDR2: SGDLS, YYNGEE.